A single sample is the source of the 12 T cell receptor beta chains below, sequenced in a study of T cell responses to AZD1222 COVID-19 vaccine. The data were produced by immunoSEQ multiplex PCR, yet TCRdb's version contains in-frame clones alone and is incomplete. The table has approximately 65,000 clones, 88% seen once; the top ten hold roughly 7.4%. The sequencing used peripheral blood, collected on day 0 of AZD1222 vaccination. These receptor sequences come from an adult in good health.

The chain links TRBV6-6 to TRBJ1-5; 8 nucleotides line up with TRBD1. Germline V gene sequence: CDR1 MNHNY, CDR2 SVGAGI (reference sequence). This CDR3 contains 15 residues. Losses at the gene ends were 2 bases for V and 4 bases for J; bases not matched to a gene: 4. The chain's CDR3 is CASSYVQGANQPQHF. DNA for the CDR3: TGTGCCAGCAGTTACGTCCAGGGGGCAAATCAGCCCCAGCATTTT.

The chain couples TRBV7-3 to TRBJ1-1; TRBD1 agrees at 9 bases. Germline CDR1 SGHTA, CDR2 FQGTGA. The CDR3 runs 15 residues. V was clipped by 4 bases and J by 0 bases; unmatched bases: 3. The CDR3 DNA follows: TGTGCCAGCAGCTCACAGGGGGCTCTGAACACTGAAGCTTTCTTT. Residues: CASSSQGALNTEAFF.

The chain is built from TRBV4-3 and TRBJ1-2; D not certain. This CDR3 has 16 amino acids. Germline V lookup: CDR1 LGHNA, CDR2 YSLEER. The V end lost 5 bases, the J end lost 2 bases, and 18 bases lay between the germline ends. The CDR3, as DNA: TGCGCCAGCAGCGCTAAAATGGACGGGCAGAACTATGGCTACACCTTC. It codes for CASSAKMDGQNYGYTF.

This rearrangement joins TRBV6-5 to TRBJ1-3, with TRBD1 matching 8 bases. The CDR3 spans 14 residues. Germline V lookup: CDR1 MNHEY, CDR2 SVGAGI. V dropped 4 bases and J dropped 8; count of bases not matched to a gene: 7. In DNA, the CDR3 is TGTGCCAGCAGTTCCGGCAGGGGGCCTTACACCATATATTTT. Translation gives CASSSGRGPYTIYF.

The chain couples TRBV28 to TRBJ1-1, with no clear D. This CDR3 region has 15 residues. In germline, CDR1 is MDHEN, CDR2 SYDVKM. The V end lost 6 bases, the J end lost 2 bases, and 16 bases lay between the germline ends. In nucleotides, the CDR3 is TGTGCCAGCAGGTTAGGTGGGGTGGCAAACACTGAAGCTTTCTTT. This gives the protein CASRLGGVANTEAFF.

The chain carries TRBV14 and TRBJ2-6; D ambiguous. This CDR3 is built from 14 residues. Trimming shortened V by 6 bases and J by 4 bases, and 10 bases separated the two germline ends. Germline V CDR1 and CDR2: SGHDN, FVKESK. CDR3 bases: TGTGCCAGCAGTATCGGAACCGGGGCCAACGTCCTGACTTTC. Its protein is CASSIGTGANVLTF.

The chain is built from TRBV27 and TRBJ2-5; D is possibly TRBD2 (7 bases). The CDR3 extends over 16 amino acids. Germline V CDR1 and CDR2: MNHEY, SMNVEV (reference sequence). V was trimmed by 0 bases and J by 1 base, leaving 12 bases between them. The CDR3 reads CASSLSTRGGQETQYF. The CDR3, as DNA: TGTGCCAGCAGTTTATCGACAAGGGGGGGCCAAGAGACCCAGTACTTC.

This chain links TRBV4-2 with TRBJ2-7; D may correspond to TRBD1 or TRBD2 (5 bases each). Germline lookup yields CDR1 LGHNA and CDR2 YNFKEQ. V lost 0 bases and J lost 6, with 18 bases in between. The CDR3 contains 16 residues. The CDR3 nucleotides are TGTGCCAGCAGCCAAGAATTTGGGACCGCCGGCTCCGAGCAGTACTTC. Protein: CASSQEFGTAGSEQYF.

This clone was detected only a few times. The chain joins TRBV3-1 (or the pseudogene TRBV3-2) to TRBJ1-4, with unresolved D. V lost 4 bases to trimming and J lost 7 bases, with 4 bases between them. This CDR3 contains 11 residues. Looked up from germline, CDR1 is LGHDT and CDR2 is YNNKEL (reference sequence). CDR3 in amino acids: CASSLREKLFF. The CDR3 region has the DNA TGTGCCAGCAGCCTTCGTGAAAAACTGTTTTTT.

The rearrangement uses TRBV5-4 and TRBJ1-2; D is unclear. The CDR3 is made up of 13 amino acids. In germline, CDR1 is SGHNT, CDR2 YYREEE (reference sequence). V lost 0 bases and J 3 bases, leaving 6 bases between the germline ends. The CDR3 here is CASSLEGYYGYTF. CDR3 DNA sequence: TGTGCCAGCAGCTTGGAAGGGTACTATGGCTACACCTTC.

J is TRBJ1-5 and V is TRBV2; TRBD1 agrees at 8 bases. V trimming: 2 bases; J trimming: 7 bases; junction bases outside the gene matches: 4. The germline V gene has CDR1 SNHLY and CDR2 FYNNEI. The CDR3 has 14 amino acids. CDR3 loop: CASSEQGAGQPQHF. CDR3 DNA: TGTGCCAGCAGTGAACAGGGGGCAGGGCAGCCCCAGCATTTT.

V is TRBV19 and J is TRBJ1-2, with 11 bases aligning to TRBD1. This CDR3 region has 14 residues. V trimming: 6 bases; J trimming: 6 bases; junction bases outside the gene matches: 6. CDR1 is LNHDA and CDR2 is SQIVND in the germline V gene (reference sequence). The CDR3 protein is CASRPGTGGHGYTF. CDR3 bases: TGTGCCAGTAGACCCGGGACAGGGGGACATGGCTACACCTTC.